The 3 T cell receptor beta chains reported below all come from one sample, sequenced in a study of blood T cell repertoires in COVID-19. Generated by immunoSEQ multiplex PCR, the TCRdb table keeps only in-frame clones and is missing some. The table records roughly 250,000 clones, over 70% of them present only once. The specimen sequenced was PBMCs or T cells enriched from blood (not recorded which). The receptors were sampled from a woman aged 35 to 49 who had been exposed to COVID-19.

V and J are TRBV4-3 and TRBJ1-5; the match to TRBD1 covers 7 bases. The CDR3 covers 14 residues. With V trimmed by 4 bases and J by 7 bases, 7 bases remained unmatched. The germline CDR1 and CDR2 sequences are LGHNA and YSLEER. This CDR3 reads CASSLDRVKQPQHF. CDR3 DNA: TGCGCCAGCAGCCTCGACAGGGTGAAACAGCCCCAGCATTTT.

To note about this clone: At one boundary the junction diverges from the germline segment, which might be a read error. The J gene is TRBJ2-3, the V gene TRBV28, with D uncertain. The CDR3 sequence is 13 residues long. Germline CDR1 MDHEN, CDR2 SYDVKM. CDR3 in amino acids: CASRPPNTDTQYF. The CDR3 bases are TGTGCCAGTCGTCCCCCTAACACAGATACACAGTATTTT.

The V gene is TRBV5-6, the J gene TRBJ1-3, with D uncertain. The germline V gene has CDR1 SGHDT and CDR2 YYEEEE. The CDR3 runs to 15 residues. Trimming pared 0 bases from V and 4 bases from J, leaving 11 bases between. The DNA of the CDR3 is TGTGCCAGCAGCTTGGCCGTCGGCAGGGGAAACACCATATATTTT. It codes for CASSLAVGRGNTIYF. The full variable domain, completed using reference TRBV5-6 and TRBJ1-3, is DAGVTQSPTHLIKTRGQQVTLRCSPKSGHDTVSWYQQALGQGPQFIFQYYEEEERQRGNFPDRFSGHQFPNYSSELNVNALLLGDSALYLCASSLAVGRGNTIYFGEGSWLTVV.